This TCR beta chain originates from a study of blood T cell repertoires in COVID-19. Study as a whole: PBMCs, B-cell-depleted T cells, or T cells were the source of the cDNA or gDNA that made up the material.

The V end was cut by 5 bases, the J end by 2 bases, with 6 bases between. CDR3 length: 12 amino acids. From germline, CDR1 is SNHLY and CDR2 FYNNEI. In the authors' workflow: Amplification from reference gene primers served as the basis for estimated nucleated cell counts. Generated by immunoSEQ multiplex PCR, the TCRdb table keeps only in-frame clones and is missing some. The V and J calls and the clone size are those of that table, but D and trimming were determined from the DNA. This repertoire shows about 310,000 clones, 75% to 90% found once; its top ten account for about 5.2%. This clonotype originated in a man between 60 and 70 years old who had recovered from COVID-19. The chain uses TRBV2 and TRBJ1-2; D gene uncertain. Sequencing input: PBMCs or T cells enriched from blood (not recorded which). For the CDR3, the DNA is TGTGCCAGCAGTAGCGGGAACTATGGCTACACCTTC. It encodes CASSSGNYGYTF.